A selection of T cell receptor beta chains follows, all from one sample in a study of technical replicates of blood from several donors. Repertoires were generated with immunoSEQ multiplex PCR, while TCRdb's copy carries only in-frame clones and drops some. Of about 68,000 clones listed, roughly 97% are singletons. What was sequenced was T cells isolated from PBMCs. The source of these receptors is a human donor in good health. Both conserved end residues are part of each CDR3. Fields, in order: D gene, J gene, V gene, clone size, CDR3 DNA, CDR3 protein. D genes are given only for firm matches. Size values are once, few and many counts, or a class for expanded clones, and some rows have none.

D gene: NA; J gene: TRBJ2-4; V gene: TRBV19; clone size: NA; CDR3 DNA: TGTGCCAGTAGTATACGGGGAACGGCGACGGCCAAAAACATTCAGTACTTC; CDR3 protein: CASSIRGTATAKNIQYF
D gene: NA; J gene: TRBJ1-4; V gene: TRBV27; clone size: NA; CDR3 DNA: TGTGCCAGCAGTGGCCGGGACTTGACTAATGAAAAACTGTTTTTT; CDR3 protein: CASSGRDLTNEKLFF
D gene: TRBD2; J gene: TRBJ2-3; V gene: TRBV11-3; clone size: NA; CDR3 DNA: TGTGCCAGCAGCACCCGGACTAGCCCTAACCCAGATACGCAGTATTTT; CDR3 protein: CASSTRTSPNPDTQYF
D gene: NA; J gene: TRBJ2-7; V gene: TRBV27; clone size: NA; CDR3 DNA: TGTGCCAGCAGTTTAACCGGGGATGTGTACGAGCAGTACTTC; CDR3 protein: CASSLTGDVYEQYF
D gene: NA; J gene: TRBJ2-3; V gene: TRBV19; clone size: once; CDR3 DNA: TGTGCCAGTAGTGTTTACAGTAGTTCGGGCACAGATACGCAGTATTTT; CDR3 protein: CASSVYSSSGTDTQYF
D gene: TRBD2; J gene: TRBJ2-1; V gene: TRBV29-1; clone size: few; CDR3 DNA: TGCAGCGTTGATTCAGCGGGAGCCGTGAATGAGCAGTTCTTC; CDR3 protein: CSVDSAGAVNEQFF
D gene: NA; J gene: TRBJ2-2; V gene: TRBV9; clone size: NA; CDR3 DNA: TGTGCCAGCAGCGTATGGCAACAGATCGCGAACACCGGGGAGCTGTTTTTT; CDR3 protein: CASSVWQQIANTGELFF
D gene: TRBD1; J gene: TRBJ1-1; V gene: TRBV9; clone size: NA; CDR3 DNA: TGTGCCAGCAGCGCCAGACAGGGTAGGAACACTGAAGCTTTCTTT; CDR3 protein: CASSARQGRNTEAFF
D gene: NA; J gene: TRBJ2-7; V gene: TRBV11-2; clone size: once; CDR3 DNA: TGTGCCAGCAGCTCCCTAAGTGGCAGAGGTGCGCGCGAGCAGTACTTC; CDR3 protein: CASSSLSGRGAREQYF
D gene: NA; J gene: TRBJ2-4; V gene: TRBV5-1; clone size: NA; CDR3 DNA: TGCGCCAGCAGTGCATCTGACAGGAACATTCAGTACTTC; CDR3 protein: CASSASDRNIQYF
D gene: TRBD1; J gene: TRBJ1-2; V gene: TRBV4-1; clone size: once; CDR3 DNA: TGCGCCAGCAGCCAAGCCGGGACAGGTAGCGTTAGCTACACCTTC; CDR3 protein: CASSQAGTGSVSYTF
D gene: NA; J gene: TRBJ2-7; V gene: TRBV6-5; clone size: NA; CDR3 DNA: TGTGCCAGCAGTTACTCGATAGGCAGACTCCCCTACGAGCAGTACTTC; CDR3 protein: CASSYSIGRLPYEQYF
D gene: NA; J gene: TRBJ1-5; V gene: TRBV30; clone size: NA; CDR3 DNA: TGTGCCTGGAGTACCGAACAGGGATGGCAGCCCCAGCATTTT; CDR3 protein: CAWSTEQGWQPQHF
D gene: NA; J gene: TRBJ1-1; V gene: TRBV5-6; clone size: NA; CDR3 DNA: TGTGCCAGCAGCTTAGGGGCGGTACCCGGCACTGAAGCTTTCTTT; CDR3 protein: CASSLGAVPGTEAFF
D gene: TRBD2; J gene: TRBJ2-1; V gene: TRBV2; clone size: NA; CDR3 DNA: TGTGCCAGCAGTGAAGGATTTAGCGGGAGTAATTATGAGCAGTTCTTC; CDR3 protein: CASSEGFSGSNYEQFF
D gene: TRBD1; J gene: TRBJ2-7; V gene: TRBV5-6; clone size: NA; CDR3 DNA: TGTGCCAGCATTCTCTCAGGGGGCTACGAGCAGTACTTC; CDR3 protein: CASILSGGYEQYF
D gene: TRBD2; J gene: TRBJ2-1; V gene: TRBV10-2; clone size: NA; CDR3 DNA: TGCGCCAGCAGCGTTAGGACTAGCGGGACTTACAATGAGCAGTTCTTC; CDR3 protein: CASSVRTSGTYNEQFF
D gene: NA; J gene: TRBJ2-3; V gene: TRBV9; clone size: NA; CDR3 DNA: TGTGCCAGCAGCGTAGGTCCTCCAGATACGCAGTATTTT; CDR3 protein: CASSVGPPDTQYF
D gene: NA; J gene: TRBJ2-7; V gene: TRBV5-6; clone size: NA; CDR3 DNA: TGTGCCAGCAGCTTGCTACAGAAGACCTACGAGCAGTACTTC; CDR3 protein: CASSLLQKTYEQYF
D gene: NA; J gene: TRBJ2-6; V gene: TRBV21-1; clone size: NA; CDR3 DNA: TGTGCCAGCAGCAAAGGTCAAGGGGAGGACGTCCTGACTTTC; CDR3 protein: CASSKGQGEDVLTF
D gene: NA; J gene: TRBJ1-2; V gene: TRBV7-2; clone size: NA; CDR3 DNA: TGTGCCCGTTGGGGAGGGTATGGCTACACCTTC; CDR3 protein: CARWGGYGYTF
D gene: TRBD2; J gene: TRBJ2-2; V gene: TRBV7-3; clone size: NA; CDR3 DNA: TGTGCCAGCAGCCTCGGACTAGCGGGAGCGTCCGGGGAGCTGTTTTTT; CDR3 protein: CASSLGLAGASGELFF
D gene: NA; J gene: TRBJ2-1; V gene: TRBV28; clone size: NA; CDR3 DNA: TGTGCCAGCAGTTTCGGGGAAGACAATGAGCAGTTCTTC; CDR3 protein: CASSFGEDNEQFF
D gene: TRBD2; J gene: TRBJ2-5; V gene: TRBV5-6; clone size: NA; CDR3 DNA: TGTGCCAGCACCAAGACTAGCGGAGAGACCCAGTACTTC; CDR3 protein: CASTKTSGETQYF
D gene: NA; J gene: TRBJ1-1; V gene: TRBV5-1; clone size: NA; CDR3 DNA: TGCGCCAGCAGCCCCGATAGGGGCGCAGGAACTGAAGCTTTCTTT; CDR3 protein: CASSPDRGAGTEAFF
D gene: TRBD2; J gene: TRBJ2-7; V gene: TRBV28; clone size: NA; CDR3 DNA: TGTGCCAGCACTTTTTCCCTAGCGGGATCCTACGAGCAGTACTTC; CDR3 protein: CASTFSLAGSYEQYF
D gene: NA; J gene: TRBJ1-5; V gene: TRBV28; clone size: NA; CDR3 DNA: TGTGCCAGCAGTTTGGCTGGGAGCTATAGCAATCAGCCCCAGCATTTT; CDR3 protein: CASSLAGSYSNQPQHF
D gene: NA; J gene: TRBJ1-3; V gene: TRBV2; clone size: once; CDR3 DNA: TGTGCCACCCTCGCAGGGTATAGACGCGGAAACACCATATATTTT; CDR3 protein: CATLAGYRRGNTIYF
D gene: TRBD1; J gene: TRBJ1-5; V gene: TRBV9; clone size: NA; CDR3 DNA: TGTGCCAGCAGCGCGACAGGGAGTGGAAATCAGCCCCAGCATTTT; CDR3 protein: CASSATGSGNQPQHF
D gene: TRBD2; J gene: TRBJ2-7; V gene: TRBV10-3; clone size: NA; CDR3 DNA: TGTGCCACGTTACTAGCGGGTCGCTACGAGCAGTACTTC; CDR3 protein: CATLLAGRYEQYF
D gene: TRBD1; J gene: TRBJ2-2; V gene: TRBV29-1; clone size: NA; CDR3 DNA: TGCAGCCCGGGGATACCCCCCGGGACAGGGGGGGACACCGGGGAGCTGTTTTTT; CDR3 protein: CSPGIPPGTGGDTGELFF
D gene: TRBD2; J gene: TRBJ2-3; V gene: TRBV30; clone size: NA; CDR3 DNA: TGTGCCTGGAACCCTACTAGCGGGAGTTTCTTTAGCACAGATACGCAGTATTTT; CDR3 protein: CAWNPTSGSFFSTDTQYF
D gene: NA; J gene: TRBJ1-5; V gene: TRBV4-3; clone size: NA; CDR3 DNA: TGCGCCAGCAGCCAAGCTCGGTCCCCCAATCAGCCCCAGCATTTT; CDR3 protein: CASSQARSPNQPQHF
D gene: NA; J gene: TRBJ2-7; V gene: TRBV4-1; clone size: NA; CDR3 DNA: TGCGCCAGCAGCCAAGAGGCAAATTCCTACGAGCAGTACTTC; CDR3 protein: CASSQEANSYEQYF
D gene: NA; J gene: TRBJ1-5; V gene: TRBV7-8; clone size: NA; CDR3 DNA: TGTGCCAGCAGCCCAGGTGCGTCTCAGCCCCAGCATTTT; CDR3 protein: CASSPGASQPQHF
D gene: NA; J gene: TRBJ2-7; V gene: TRBV6-5; clone size: NA; CDR3 DNA: TGTGCCAGCAGTTATCACGGTTCTTCCTACGAGCAGTACTTC; CDR3 protein: CASSYHGSSYEQYF
D gene: TRBD1; J gene: TRBJ1-2; V gene: TRBV9; clone size: NA; CDR3 DNA: TGTGCCAGCAGCGTAGGACAGGGGAATGGCTACACCTTC; CDR3 protein: CASSVGQGNGYTF
D gene: TRBD1; J gene: TRBJ1-1; V gene: TRBV5-4; clone size: NA; CDR3 DNA: TGTGCCAGCAGCTTGTTGCAGGGGGCGGAAGCTTTCTTT; CDR3 protein: CASSLLQGAEAFF
D gene: TRBD2; J gene: TRBJ2-1; V gene: TRBV10-2; clone size: NA; CDR3 DNA: TGCGCCACGCTTGTCGAGCGGGATATCTTGGAGCAGTTCTTC; CDR3 protein: CATLVERDILEQFF
D gene: NA; J gene: TRBJ2-7; V gene: TRBV5-1; clone size: once; CDR3 DNA: TGCGCCAGCAGCTTGACAGGGTTATCCTACGAGCAGTACTTC; CDR3 protein: CASSLTGLSYEQYF
D gene: NA; J gene: TRBJ1-2; V gene: TRBV29-1; clone size: NA; CDR3 DNA: TGCAGCGCCACTCCGCCCCACTATGGCTACACCTTC; CDR3 protein: CSATPPHYGYTF
D gene: NA; J gene: TRBJ2-3; V gene: TRBV9; clone size: once; CDR3 DNA: TGTGCTAGCACTGAGCTTAGCACAGATACGCAGTATTTT; CDR3 protein: CASTELSTDTQYF
D gene: TRBD1; J gene: TRBJ2-7; V gene: TRBV7-9; clone size: once; CDR3 DNA: TGTGCCAGCAGCTCTAGGGGGCATAAAAGCTACGAGCAGTACTTC; CDR3 protein: CASSSRGHKSYEQYF
D gene: TRBD1; J gene: TRBJ2-5; V gene: TRBV6-5; clone size: NA; CDR3 DNA: TGTGCCAGCAGTTACTTAGGGGGCCCCCAAGAGACCCAGTACTTC; CDR3 protein: CASSYLGGPQETQYF
D gene: NA; J gene: TRBJ1-1; V gene: TRBV5-1; clone size: NA; CDR3 DNA: TGCGCCAGCAGCTTGATCCGGGGGGAGAGCACTGAAGCTTTCTTT; CDR3 protein: CASSLIRGESTEAFF